This is a list of T cell receptor beta chains from one sample in a study of blood T cell repertoires in COVID-19. Some clones are missing from TCRdb's copy, which holds only in-frame ones; the method was immunoSEQ multiplex PCR. This table holds under 350,000 clones, 89% found once. Sequencing used peripheral blood. These receptors all stem from a man aged 50 or older with acute or convalescent COVID-19. Each CDR3 is given with its conserved first and last residue. A D gene is named only where the DNA matches it firmly. Expanded clones get a size class; other rows say once, few or many, or leave the size out.

j_call clone_size v_call d_call cdr3_nt cdr3_aa
TRBJ2-7 . TRBV2 . TGTGCCAGCAGTGAGCAGGGACTCGAGCAGTACTTC CASSEQGLEQYF
TRBJ2-5 . TRBV10-1 . TGCGCCAGCAGTGATGCAGGGAAAGAGACCCAGTACTTC CASSDAGKETQYF
TRBJ1-1 . TRBV9 TRBD1 TGTGCCAGCGGGACAGACGGGAACACTGAAGCTTTCTTT CASGTDGNTEAFF
TRBJ1-2 . TRBV29-1 . TGCAGCTCCGTGGGATTACAGGGTAATGGCTATGGCTACACCTTC CSSVGLQGNGYGYTF
TRBJ2-2 few TRBV5-1 . TGCGCCAGCAGCTCAGGGATTAAGAACACCGGGGAGCTGTTTTTT CASSSGIKNTGELFF
TRBJ2-7 . TRBV6-1 . TGTGCCAGCAGTGAAATGGGCAGGGGGGCAGGGGAGCAGTACTTC CASSEMGRGAGEQYF
TRBJ1-1 few TRBV19 . TGTGCCAGTAGTCGTCGGGGGATCACTGAAGCTTTCTTT CASSRRGITEAFF
TRBJ2-3 . TRBV7-9 TRBD1 TGTGCCAGCAGGCTGGGGACAGGGAGGACAGATACGCAGTATTTT CASRLGTGRTDTQYF
TRBJ1-4 . TRBV25-1 . TGTGCCAGCAGTGAATGGGGAGAGGGCTTGGCTGAAAAACTGTTTTTT CASSEWGEGLAEKLFF
TRBJ1-6 . TRBV6-2/TRBV6-3 . TGTGCCAGCAGTTTCCGGGGGGATAATTCACCCCTCCACTTT CASSFRGDNSPLHF
TRBJ2-5 . TRBV7-9 TRBD1 TGTGCCAGCAGCCCCGGGACAGGGCACCTTCGGGAGACCCAGTACTTC CASSPGTGHLRETQYF
TRBJ2-1 . TRBV6-6 TRBD2 TGTGCCAGCAGACAACTGGGACTAGCTCTGGATGAGCAGTTCTTC CASRQLGLALDEQFF
TRBJ2-7 . TRBV27 TRBD1 TGTGCCAGCAGTTCGACAGGGGGCGGGTACGAGCAGTACTTC CASSSTGGGYEQYF
TRBJ1-2 few TRBV20-1 . TGCAGTGCCAGTGGGTACTCTAACTATGGCTACACCTTC CSASGYSNYGYTF
TRBJ2-1 once TRBV30 . TGTGCCTGGAGTGTGGGGCAGGGGTTCTACAATGAGCAGTTCTTC CAWSVGQGFYNEQFF
TRBJ1-2 . TRBV10-2 TRBD1 TGCGCCAGCAGTGACCGTTACAGACAGGGTGGAGGGGATGGCTACACCTTC CASSDRYRQGGGDGYTF
TRBJ1-1 . TRBV7-9 TRBD1 TGTGCCAGCAGCTCCCAGGGGGCGCCGAACACTGAAGCTTTCTTT CASSSQGAPNTEAFF
TRBJ2-3 . TRBV28 . TGTGCCAGCAGTCCCCGCGTGGGGGCTAGCACAGATACGCAGTATTTT CASSPRVGASTDTQYF
TRBJ1-1 . TRBV10-3 TRBD1 TGTGCCATCAGTGCACAGGGGAGAACTGAAGCTTTCTTT CAISAQGRTEAFF
TRBJ2-1 . TRBV2 . TGTGCCAGCAGTGACCCAGGCGAAAGCTCCTACAATGAGCAGTTCTTC CASSDPGESSYNEQFF
TRBJ2-3 once TRBV30 TRBD2 TGTGCCTGGAGCCTGGGTCGCGGGGGGGGCACAGATACGCAGTATTTT CAWSLGRGGGTDTQYF
TRBJ2-2 . TRBV10-1 . TGCGCCAGCAGTGAGTATATGAACACCGGGGAGCTGTTTTTT CASSEYMNTGELFF
TRBJ2-2 . TRBV5-1 TRBD1 TGCGCCAGCAGCTTAGATGCGGACAGGGTGGACACCGGGGAGCTGTTTTTT CASSLDADRVDTGELFF
TRBJ2-5 . TRBV27 TRBD2 TGTGCCAGCAGTCGAGCGGGGGGCCCCCGTGAGACCCAGTACTTC CASSRAGGPRETQYF
TRBJ1-2 . TRBV7-6 TRBD1 TGTGCCAGCAGCCCCGGGGACAGCTTCTATGGCTACACCTTC CASSPGDSFYGYTF
TRBJ2-3 . TRBV27 TRBD2 TGTGCCAGCAGTTTATCTAGCGGGGGGGAGACAGATACGCAGTATTTT CASSLSSGGETDTQYF
TRBJ1-3 once TRBV6-5 TRBD1 TGTGCCAGCAGTCCCGACAGGGGTAGGGGAAACACCATATATTTT CASSPDRGRGNTIYF
TRBJ2-1 . TRBV7-3 TRBD2 TGTGCCAGCAGCTCCTCGCGACTAGCGGGGATATCCTACAATGAGCAGTTCTTC CASSSSRLAGISYNEQFF
TRBJ1-3 . TRBV14 . TGTGCCAGCAGCCAAGTCGTGGGGGCGAGGGGAAACACCATATATTTT CASSQVVGARGNTIYF